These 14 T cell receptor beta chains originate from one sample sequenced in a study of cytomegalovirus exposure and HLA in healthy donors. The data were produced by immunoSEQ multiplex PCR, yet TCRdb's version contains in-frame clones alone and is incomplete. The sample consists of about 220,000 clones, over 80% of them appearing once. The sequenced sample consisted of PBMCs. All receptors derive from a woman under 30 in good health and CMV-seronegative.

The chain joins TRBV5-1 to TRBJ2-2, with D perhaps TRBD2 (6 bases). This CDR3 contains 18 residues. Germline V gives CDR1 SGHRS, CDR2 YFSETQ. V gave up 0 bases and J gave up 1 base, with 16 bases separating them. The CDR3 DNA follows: TGCGCCAGCAGCTTGGGGGTAGCGGCAGATATGAACACCGGGGAGCTGTTTTTT. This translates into CASSLGVAADMNTGELFF.

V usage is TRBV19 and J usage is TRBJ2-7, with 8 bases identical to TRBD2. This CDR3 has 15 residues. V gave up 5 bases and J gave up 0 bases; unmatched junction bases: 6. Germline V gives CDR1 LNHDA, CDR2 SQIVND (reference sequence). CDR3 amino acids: CASSYPGRASYEQYF. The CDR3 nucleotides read TGTGCCAGTAGTTACCCCGGGAGGGCCTCCTACGAGCAGTACTTC.

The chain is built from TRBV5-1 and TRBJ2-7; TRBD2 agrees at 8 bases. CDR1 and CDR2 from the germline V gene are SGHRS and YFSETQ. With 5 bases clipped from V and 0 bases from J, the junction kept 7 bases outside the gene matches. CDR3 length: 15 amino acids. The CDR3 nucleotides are TGCGCCAGCAGAATGTTGCGGGAGGACTCCTACGAGCAGTACTTC. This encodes CASRMLREDSYEQYF.

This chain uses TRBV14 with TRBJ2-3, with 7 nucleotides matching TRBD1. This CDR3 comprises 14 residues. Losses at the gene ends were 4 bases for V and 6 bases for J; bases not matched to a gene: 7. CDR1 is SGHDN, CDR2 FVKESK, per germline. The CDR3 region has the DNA TGTGCCAGCAGCCGCCGGGACAGTTACGATACGCAGTATTTT. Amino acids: CASSRRDSYDTQYF.

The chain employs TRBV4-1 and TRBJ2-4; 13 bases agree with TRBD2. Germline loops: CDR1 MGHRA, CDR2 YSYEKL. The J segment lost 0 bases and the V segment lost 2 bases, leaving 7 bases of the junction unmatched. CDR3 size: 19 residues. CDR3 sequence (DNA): TGCGCCAGCAGCCAAACCGGGACTAGCGGGGTCCTAGCCAAAAACATTCAGTACTTC. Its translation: CASSQTGTSGVLAKNIQYF.

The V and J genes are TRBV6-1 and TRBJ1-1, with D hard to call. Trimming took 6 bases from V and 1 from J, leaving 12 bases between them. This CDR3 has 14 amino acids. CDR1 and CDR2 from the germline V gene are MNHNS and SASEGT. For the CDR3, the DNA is TGTGCCAGCAGCCCTCGACTGGGGAACACTGAAGCTTTCTTT. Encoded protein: CASSPRLGNTEAFF.

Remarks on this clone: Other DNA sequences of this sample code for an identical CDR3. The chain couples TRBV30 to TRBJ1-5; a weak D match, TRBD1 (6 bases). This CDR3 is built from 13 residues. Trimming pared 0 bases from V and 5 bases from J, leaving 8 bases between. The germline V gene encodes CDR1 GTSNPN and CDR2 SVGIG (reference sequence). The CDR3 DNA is TGTGCCTGGAGTGTAGGGGGGGATCAGCCCCAGCATTTT. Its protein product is CAWSVGGDQPQHF.

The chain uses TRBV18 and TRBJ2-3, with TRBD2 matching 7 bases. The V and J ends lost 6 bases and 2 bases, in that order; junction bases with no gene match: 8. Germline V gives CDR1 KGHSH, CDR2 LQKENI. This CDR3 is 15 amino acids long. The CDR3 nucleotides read TGTGCCAGCTCTCGGGGGGTTTTCCCCACAGATACGCAGTATTTT. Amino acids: CASSRGVFPTDTQYF.

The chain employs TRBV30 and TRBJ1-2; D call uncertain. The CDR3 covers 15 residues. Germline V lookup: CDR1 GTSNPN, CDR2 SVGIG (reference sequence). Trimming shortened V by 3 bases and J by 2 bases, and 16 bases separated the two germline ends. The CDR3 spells CAWRSSGWENYGYTF. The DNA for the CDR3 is TGTGCCTGGAGATCGTCGGGGTGGGAGAACTATGGCTACACCTTC.

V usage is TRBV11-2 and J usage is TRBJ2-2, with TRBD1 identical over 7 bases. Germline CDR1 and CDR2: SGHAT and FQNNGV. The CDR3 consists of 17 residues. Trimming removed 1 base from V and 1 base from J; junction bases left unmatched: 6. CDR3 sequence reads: CASSLGRGQENTGELFF. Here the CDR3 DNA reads TGTGCCAGCAGCTTAGGGAGAGGACAGGAGAACACCGGGGAGCTGTTTTTT.

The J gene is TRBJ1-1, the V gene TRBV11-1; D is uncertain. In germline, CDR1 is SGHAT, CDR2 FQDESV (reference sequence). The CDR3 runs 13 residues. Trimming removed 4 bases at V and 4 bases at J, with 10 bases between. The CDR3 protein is CASSSDGSTEAFF. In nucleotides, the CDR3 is TGTGCCAGCAGCTCGGACGGGAGCACTGAAGCTTTCTTT. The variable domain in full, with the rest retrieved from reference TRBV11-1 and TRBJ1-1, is EAEVAQSPRYKITEKSQAVAFWCDPISGHATLYWYRQILGQGPELLVQFQDESVVDDSQLPKDRFSAERLKGVDSTLKIQPAELGDSAMYLCASSSDGSTEAFFGQGTRLTVV.

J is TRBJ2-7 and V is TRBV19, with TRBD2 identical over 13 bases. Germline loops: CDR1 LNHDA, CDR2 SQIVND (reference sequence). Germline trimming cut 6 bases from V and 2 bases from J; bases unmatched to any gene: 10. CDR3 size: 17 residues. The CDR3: CASSRGLAGVFAYEQYF. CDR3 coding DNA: TGTGCCAGTAGCCGAGGACTAGCGGGAGTTTTTGCCTACGAGCAGTACTTC.

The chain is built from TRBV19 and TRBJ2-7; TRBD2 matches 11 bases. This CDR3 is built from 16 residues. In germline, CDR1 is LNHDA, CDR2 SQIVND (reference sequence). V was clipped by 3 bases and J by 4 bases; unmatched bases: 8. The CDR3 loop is CASSMEPGLAEYEQYF. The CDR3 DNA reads TGTGCCAGTAGTATGGAGCCGGGACTAGCGGAATACGAGCAGTACTTC.

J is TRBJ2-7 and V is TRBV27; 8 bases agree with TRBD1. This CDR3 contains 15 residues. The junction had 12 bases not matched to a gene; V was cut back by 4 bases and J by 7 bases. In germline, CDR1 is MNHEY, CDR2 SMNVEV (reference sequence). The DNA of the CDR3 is TGTGCCAGCAGTTCCCACCTCCAGGGGGCTGGAGAGCAGTACTTC. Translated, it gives CASSSHLQGAGEQYF.